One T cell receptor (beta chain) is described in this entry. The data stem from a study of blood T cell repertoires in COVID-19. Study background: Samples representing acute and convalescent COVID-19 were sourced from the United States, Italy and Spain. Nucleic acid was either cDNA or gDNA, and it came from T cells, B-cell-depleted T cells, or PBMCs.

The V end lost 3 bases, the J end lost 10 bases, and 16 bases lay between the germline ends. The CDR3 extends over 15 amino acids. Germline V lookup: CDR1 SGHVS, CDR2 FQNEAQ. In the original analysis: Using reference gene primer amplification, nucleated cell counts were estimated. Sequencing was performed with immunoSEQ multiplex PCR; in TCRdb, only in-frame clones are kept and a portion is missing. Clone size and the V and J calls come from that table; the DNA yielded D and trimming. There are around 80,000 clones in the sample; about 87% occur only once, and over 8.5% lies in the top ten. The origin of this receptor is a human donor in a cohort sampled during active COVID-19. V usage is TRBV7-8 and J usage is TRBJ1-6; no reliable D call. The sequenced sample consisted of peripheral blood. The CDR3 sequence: CASSFSGPLQSPLHF. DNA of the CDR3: TGTGCCAGCAGCTTCAGTGGTCCGCTACAGTCACCCCTCCACTTT.